This T cell receptor beta chain was sequenced during a study of shared clonotypes between healthy human individuals (dated by TCRdb to 2020 to 2021). A note on the overall study: A couple of women and a few men aged 18 to 49 years were included in the cohort. For each donor, three plates each were used for CD4 naive and CD4 memory, two plates were used for CD8 naive, and one plate was used for CD8 memory. Different laboratories and diverse techniques were used to prepare libraries and sequence TCR repertoires, to increase sequencing depth and limit assay-specific biases. Blood TCR repertoires of five healthy adults were deeply sequenced to estimate repertoire size and the extent of clonotype sharing between individuals. Each donor's leukapheresis produced roughly between about 0.8 and 8.9 billion PBMCs.

Study-wide conclusions, independent of this receptor: Larger estimated clonotype richness was generally found for naive subsets than for memory subsets. Based on pairwise subsampling, the degree of clonotype sharing among donors was expected to be affected by sequencing depth. Sharing across a few donors was observed for about 5% of naive CD4, under 4% of naive CD8, 2% to 2.5% of memory CD4, and about 0.4% of memory CD8 clonotypes. Sampling was restricted to blood, and TCR repertoires in tissue are likely to differ from TCR repertoires in blood. The genetic and exposure-history diversity represented was limited by the small number of donors. Even with the large sequencing depth, rarefaction of the sorted-subset datasets indicated that sequencing was incomplete. Compared with non-shared clonotypes, the clonotypes found in all four sorted-subset donors had higher generation probabilities.

For the CD8 naive samples, CD45RO-negative cells were positively selected for CCR7, yielding a CD45RA+CCR7+ population from which TemRA cells were excluded. Donors were healthy HIV-negative adults with no recently reported acute infections or vaccinations. Every donor was a Caucasian adult living in Nashville, Tennessee, USA. Blood was obtained by leukapheresis, after which PBMCs were separated by Ficoll-Histopaque density gradient centrifugation and cryopreserved in liquid nitrogen vapor phase. Analytical flow cytometry was used to check the purity and quantity of each magnetically sorted T cell population. Genomic DNA was isolated from each sorted fraction and quantified by UV absorbance on a Nanodrop 2000c. Using the deep immunoSEQ assay, multiplex PCR amplified TCR CDR3 regions from genomic DNA. Extracted genomic DNA from each cell subset was spread evenly across all wells of several immunoSEQ 96-well plates, with each plate serving as a replicate. Each replicate PCR for sorted subsets received roughly 200 ng genomic DNA, equal to roughly 33,000 T cell genomes. Purified libraries were measured with a Qubit 3.0 fluorometer, size-checked on a Bioanalyzer 2100, and measured again with the KAPA Library Quantification kit. Every immunoSEQ 96-well plate was sequenced on a dedicated single-read 150-cycle Illumina NextSeq 550 flow cell. The source study handled its data this way. Because the immunoSEQ output included only junctional sequences and no quality scores, the filtering could not be the same as the filtering used for full-length reads. To assign V/J genes and CDR3, sequences were annotated against IMGT germline references using PyIR, a Python wrapper for IgBLAST v1.9. Any read was removed if the V/J assignment was weak (E-value above 1e-6), the CDR3 was missing, or the read contained stop codons, out-of-frame junctions, or ambiguous translated residues. A V3J clonotype was defined by an identical inferred V gene, J gene, and CDR3 amino acid sequence. To compute the percentage overlap between repertoires, the number of shared unique clonotypes was divided by the size of the smaller repertoire. RTK rarefaction, the Chao1 estimator, and Recon v2.1 estimates of unobserved clonotypes were used to assess repertoire richness. Generation probabilities were computed with OLGA for all TCRbeta clonotypes obtained by the gDNA method from four donors. Sourced from immuneACCESS, this table was stored by TCRdb with only in-frame sequences that have V and J called. A share of the clones is absent; for the studies checked, an unresolved V gene accounts for under half, and the remainder has no known explanation. From that table come the V and J calls and clone size; the DNA was used to work out D and trimming. The sample includes around 2,100,000 clones, with around 96% observed a single time. The ten most abundant clones make up less than 1.5% of the sample.

In regard to this clone: Its recognized antigen is unknown. No clone much larger than this one lies a single base away; base qualities are absent.

The clonotype originates from a man younger than 30 in good health. The material sequenced was naive CD8+ T cells sorted from blood. This specimen's cell subset or site label, interpreted: CD45RA+CCR7+.

The nucleotide sequence reads TGTGCCAGCTTCGCACCGACAGGATTCAGCACAGATACGCAGTATTTT. Its protein reads: CASFAPTGFSTDTQYF. The V and J genes are TRBV2 and TRBJ2-3; the D gene is perhaps TRBD1, on 6 matching bases. The CDR3 runs 16 amino acids, cysteine and phenylalanine included. Only the CDR3 part of the read is kept: 48 bases, read in frame from the first base. V drops 8 bases and J drops 0 bases, leaving 18 bases in between. According to the germline V gene, CDR1 reads SNHLY and CDR2 reads FYNNEI.